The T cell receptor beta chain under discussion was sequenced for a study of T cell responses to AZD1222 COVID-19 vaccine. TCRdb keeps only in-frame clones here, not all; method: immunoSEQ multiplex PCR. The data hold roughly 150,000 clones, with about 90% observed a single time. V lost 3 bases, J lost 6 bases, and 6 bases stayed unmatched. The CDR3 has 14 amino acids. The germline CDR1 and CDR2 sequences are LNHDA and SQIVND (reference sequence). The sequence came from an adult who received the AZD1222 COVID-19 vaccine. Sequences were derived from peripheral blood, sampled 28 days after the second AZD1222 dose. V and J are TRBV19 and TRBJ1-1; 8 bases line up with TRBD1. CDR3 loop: CASSIGDRRAEAFF. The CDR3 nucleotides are TGTGCCAGTAGTATTGGGGACAGGAGGGCTGAAGCTTTCTTT.